The 9 T cell receptor beta chains in this list originate from one sample, sequenced in a study of control samples from healthy donors and cancer patients. Profiled with immunoSEQ multiplex PCR; TCRdb holds only in-frame clones, not every one. The data contain some 99,000 clones, around 89% of them singletons. The source material was blood. The receptors here all came from a woman between 50 and 59 years old in good health.

The chain uses TRBV14 and TRBJ2-7; possible D gene TRBD1, 5 bases. Germline CDR1 and CDR2: SGHDN and FVKESK. This CDR3 has 14 amino acids. Between the trimmed V and J ends, which lost 5 bases and 2 bases, there was a span of 13 bases. CDR3 sequence (DNA): TGTGCCAGCAGCACATTGTACAGGACCTACGAGCAGTACGTC. It encodes CASSTLYRTYEQYV.

The chain has TRBV6-2 or TRBV6-3 and TRBJ1-5; D call uncertain. CDR1 is MNHEY, CDR2 SVGEGT, per germline. V was pared by 2 bases and J by 7 bases, with 9 bases between. The CDR3 is 13 amino acids. CDR3 sequence reads: CASSYRDRQPQHF. The CDR3 DNA follows: TGTGCCAGCAGTTACAGGGATAGACAGCCCCAGCATTTT.

The chain joins TRBV7-3 to TRBJ2-2, with D possibly matching TRBD1 (5 bases). V lost 4 bases and J 6 bases, leaving 15 bases between the germline ends. CDR3 length: 15 residues. The germline gives CDR1 SGHTA, CDR2 FQGTGA. This CDR3 is CASSSQGGGAGELFF. The CDR3 DNA reads TGTGCCAGCAGCTCCCAGGGCGGTGGGGCCGGGGAGCTGTTTTTT.

The chain combines TRBV9 with TRBJ2-7, with D tentatively TRBD1 (6 bases). Trimming removed 0 bases at V and 2 bases at J, with 9 bases between. Germline CDR1 reads SGDLS; CDR2 reads YYNGEE. The CDR3 is made up of 14 amino acids. In nucleotides, the CDR3 is TGTGCCAGCAGCGTAGTAGCAGGGGCCTACGAGCAGTACTTC. Protein: CASSVVAGAYEQYF.

The chain combines TRBV19 with TRBJ2-1; TRBD1 matches 7 bases. The CDR3 sequence is 16 residues long. With V trimmed by 1 base and J by 3 bases, 6 bases remained unmatched. The V gene's germline CDR1 is LNHDA and CDR2 SQIVND (reference sequence). In DNA form, the CDR3 reads TGTGCCAGTAGTATAGGGAACAGGGGTTTCTACAATGAGCAGTTCTTC. Amino acid sequence: CASSIGNRGFYNEQFF.

The CDR3 DNA reads as TGTGCCAGCAGCCCCATAGACAGGGGAAAACTCACTGAAGCTTTCTTT. This gives the protein CASSPIDRGKLTEAFF. The chain joins TRBV11-1 to TRBJ1-1; 8 bases are shared with TRBD1. The CDR3 contains 16 residues. Germline trimming cut 5 bases from V and 4 bases from J; bases unmatched to any gene: 12. CDR1 and CDR2 from the germline V gene are SGHAT and FQDESV (reference sequence).

The CDR3 sequence is CASSRRDTTEAFF. DNA of the CDR3: TGTGCCAGTAGTAGACGGGACACCACTGAAGCTTTCTTT. J is TRBJ1-1 and V is TRBV19, with a weak D call TRBD1 (6 bases). CDR1 is LNHDA, CDR2 SQIVND, per germline (reference sequence). The CDR3 consists of 13 residues. The V and J ends lost 4 bases and 4 bases respectively, with 10 bases between them.

The table lists this clone with a count of one. This sequence joins TRBV18 and TRBJ2-7, with D possibly TRBD2 on 5 matching bases. V lost 0 bases and J 5 bases, leaving 8 bases between the germline ends. Per the germline V gene, CDR1 is KGHSH and CDR2 is LQKENI. This CDR3 contains 13 residues. CDR3 sequence reads: CASSPPPGNEQYF. CDR3 nucleotides: TGTGCCAGCTCACCACCGCCCGGGAACGAGCAGTACTTC.

The chain joins TRBV2 to TRBJ2-5; D may correspond to TRBD1 or TRBD2 (5 bases each). Trimming left V 2 bases short and J 4 bases short, with 17 bases between. The CDR3 runs 16 residues. Germline V gives CDR1 SNHLY, CDR2 FYNNEI. Written as DNA, the CDR3 is TGTGCCAGCAGTGAAAGAGGGACGTCGGTCGGAGAGACCCAGTACTTC. It specifies CASSERGTSVGETQYF.